These T cell receptor beta chains were read from a single sample in a study of CD8 T cells in ankylosing spondylitis. TCRdb fed the 5' RACE reads into MiXCR, producing one record per CDR3 protein. The data show nearly 250,000 distinct CDR3 sequences, 32% seen once. Sequenced sample: blood, either unsorted or a sorted T cell fraction (not recorded which). Source of these receptors: a male donor with ankylosing spondylitis or in good health (not recorded which). CDR3s include the opening cysteine and the closing phenylalanine or tryptophan. Fields, in order: CDR3 DNA, CDR3 protein, J gene, clone size, V gene, D gene. D genes are given only for firm matches. Clone size appears in some rows only: once, few, many, or a class for an expanded clone.

CDR3nt: TGCAGTGCACCACTAGCAAGGGGTTACAATGAGCAGTTCTTC; CDR3aa: CSAPLARGYNEQFF; j_gene: TRBJ2-1; abundance: few; v_gene: TRBV20-1; d_gene: -
CDR3nt: TGCAGTGCCCCCGGGACAGGGGGCTCCGGCGGCTACACCTTC; CDR3aa: CSAPGTGGSGGYTF; j_gene: TRBJ1-2; abundance: -; v_gene: TRBV20-1; d_gene: TRBD1
CDR3nt: TGTGCCAGCAGCTCGCGCGGGGGGCGGGAGACCCAGTACTTC; CDR3aa: CASSSRGGRETQYF; j_gene: TRBJ2-5; abundance: -; v_gene: TRBV21-1; d_gene: -
CDR3nt: TGTGCCAGCAGCTCTCAGGGAGGTACTGAAGCTTTCTTT; CDR3aa: CASSSQGGTEAFF; j_gene: TRBJ1-1; abundance: -; v_gene: TRBV7-2; d_gene: -
CDR3nt: TGTGCCAGTAAAGGGACGGACTTGGGATCACCCCTCCACTTT; CDR3aa: CASKGTDLGSPLHF; j_gene: TRBJ1-6; abundance: -; v_gene: TRBV19; d_gene: -
CDR3nt: TGTGCCAGCAGCCCCCCCCTGGAAGGGGGCGCGAGGAATGAGCAGTTCTTC; CDR3aa: CASSPPLEGGARNEQFF; j_gene: TRBJ2-1; abundance: few; v_gene: TRBV3-1; d_gene: TRBD1
CDR3nt: TGTGCCAGCAGCCCCGTGGGAGAGCAGTACTTC; CDR3aa: CASSPVGEQYF; j_gene: TRBJ2-7; abundance: -; v_gene: TRBV7-9; d_gene: -
CDR3nt: TGCAGTGCTAGAGACCTTACTAGCGGGGGCTACAATGAGCAGTTCTTC; CDR3aa: CSARDLTSGGYNEQFF; j_gene: TRBJ2-1; abundance: -; v_gene: TRBV20-1; d_gene: TRBD2
CDR3nt: TGTGCCAGCAGTCAACCGGGGAGCACAGATACGCAGTATTTT; CDR3aa: CASSQPGSTDTQYF; j_gene: TRBJ2-3; abundance: few; v_gene: TRBV6-1; d_gene: -
CDR3nt: TGTGCCAGCAGTTTTACGAATGAGCAGTTCTTC; CDR3aa: CASSFTNEQFF; j_gene: TRBJ2-1; abundance: -; v_gene: TRBV12-3/TRBV12-4; d_gene: -
CDR3nt: TGTGCCAGCAGCCCAGGGTGGCCCGGGGAGCTGTTTTTT; CDR3aa: CASSPGWPGELFF; j_gene: TRBJ2-2; abundance: -; v_gene: TRBV3-1; d_gene: -
CDR3nt: TGTGCCAGCAGTTTAGACGGTGGGGGGAACTACAATGAGCAGTTCTTC; CDR3aa: CASSLDGGGNYNEQFF; j_gene: TRBJ2-1; abundance: -; v_gene: TRBV12-3/TRBV12-4; d_gene: -
CDR3nt: TGTGCCAGCAGCTTGGTCGGTTTCGGGCCAGAACAAGAGACCCAGTACTTC; CDR3aa: CASSLVGFGPEQETQYF; j_gene: TRBJ2-5; abundance: -; v_gene: TRBV5-6; d_gene: -
CDR3nt: TGTGCCAGCAGACAGGGGTCCAAAAACATTCAGTACTTC; CDR3aa: CASRQGSKNIQYF; j_gene: TRBJ2-4; abundance: -; v_gene: TRBV28; d_gene: TRBD1
CDR3nt: TGTGCCAGCAGTCGACAGGGGGTCTCCTACGAGCAGTACTTC; CDR3aa: CASSRQGVSYEQYF; j_gene: TRBJ2-7; abundance: few; v_gene: TRBV28; d_gene: TRBD1
CDR3nt: TGTGCCAGCAGTCCCTCAGAGAACACTGAAGCTTTCTTT; CDR3aa: CASSPSENTEAFF; j_gene: TRBJ1-1; abundance: many; v_gene: TRBV12-3/TRBV12-4; d_gene: -
CDR3nt: TGTGCCAGCAGCTTAACGCAGTTGGCCACAGATACGCAGTATTTT; CDR3aa: CASSLTQLATDTQYF; j_gene: TRBJ2-3; abundance: -; v_gene: TRBV7-2; d_gene: -
CDR3nt: TGTGCCAGCCGGTACCCGGGGGCTAACTCCTACGAGCAGTACTTC; CDR3aa: CASRYPGANSYEQYF; j_gene: TRBJ2-7; abundance: -; v_gene: TRBV28; d_gene: -